This is a list of T cell receptor beta chains from one sample in a study of control samples from healthy donors and cancer patients. Assay used: immunoSEQ multiplex PCR; TCRdb lists only in-frame clones, some missing. The profile covers 70,000 to 75,000 clones, with 89% appearing a single time and approximately 18% taken by the ten largest. Material for sequencing was PBMCs. The receptors here all came from a man aged 55 to 70 with lung cancer. Each CDR3 is given with its conserved first and last residue. A D gene is named only where the DNA matches it firmly.

J gene | V gene | D gene | CDR3 DNA | CDR3 protein
TRBJ2-1 | TRBV18 | TRBD2 | TGTGCCAGCTCACCTCTCGCGACCGGGACTAAAAATGAGCAGTTCTTC | CASSPLATGTKNEQFF
TRBJ2-1 | TRBV5-1 | . | TGCGCCAGTGTAGTAGGCCCGGCGAGTTACGAGCAGTTCTTC | CASVVGPASYEQFF
TRBJ2-5 | TRBV5-6 | TRBD1 | TGTGCCAGCAGCTGGGGACAGGGGTGGCGCCAAGAGACCCAGTACTTC | CASSWGQGWRQETQYF
TRBJ2-4 | TRBV9 | TRBD1 | TGTGCCAGCAGCAGGGGGCGAGGTGAAAAAAACATTCAGTACTTC | CASSRGRGEKNIQYF
TRBJ2-7 | TRBV5-4 | . | TGTGCCAGCAGCCCGGGATCTCTCTACGAGCAGTACTTC | CASSPGSLYEQYF
TRBJ2-2 | TRBV10-3 | . | TGTGCCATTTTAGATAACGGGGAGCTGTTTTTT | CAILDNGELFF
TRBJ1-3 | TRBV6-6 | . | TGTGCCATCCTCGACAGCGAACTATACACCATATATTTT | CAILDSELYTIYF
TRBJ1-4 | TRBV7-2 | . | TGTGTCAGCAGCTTAGAGGGGGGTGAAAAACTGTTTTTT | CVSSLEGGEKLFF
TRBJ1-2 | TRBV7-2 | . | TGTGCCAGCAGCCCGGGACAAGTAAACTATGGCTACACCTTC | CASSPGQVNYGYTF
TRBJ2-1 | TRBV7-3 | TRBD2 | TGTGCCAGCAGCCCATCTAGCGGGGTGAACTACAATGAGCAGTTCTTC | CASSPSSGVNYNEQFF
TRBJ1-1 | TRBV11-2 | . | TGTGCCAGCAGCGCCGACAGGCGGGGTTCCGGGGCTTTCTTT | CASSADRRGSGAFF